This TCR beta chain was identified in a study of vaccination and CD4 T cells after COVID-19 (dated by TCRdb to between 2021 and 2024). For the study in its entirety: Convalescent patients had a positive SARS-CoV-2 result on nasal swab PCR, and of these patients, several had mild disease and one had severe disease. The convalescent cohort included six males and four females, with two Hispanic individuals, seven Caucasians, two Asians and one multiracial person. Each participant got two doses of either the Pfizer-BioNTech BNT162b2 vaccine (n=8) or the Moderna mRNA-1273 vaccine (n=2). Post-COVID blood samples were collected from convalescent patients a median of roughly 100 days after diagnosis, with a range of about 30 to 180 days. The time from the second vaccine dose to post-vaccine blood sampling had a median of around 72 days and ranged from about 14 to 241 days. For stimulating the cultures, overlapping spike peptide pools were used, derived from SARS-CoV-2 as well as from the common cold coronaviruses HCoV-NL63, HCoV-OC43 and HCoV-229E. Control cultures received a CEFX viral epitope pool as the positive control, an HIV-1 Nef peptide pool as the negative control, or no peptide. In 10 COVID-19 convalescent patients and 4 infection-naive healthy vaccine recipients, researchers compared the spike-specific CD4+ TCR repertoire from before mRNA vaccination with the repertoire from after.

The protocol used for the library was PCR. DNA from cultured CD4+ T cells was subjected to TCR sequencing with the Oncomine TCR Beta short-read assay at the Johns Hopkins FTIC core. The QIAamp micro DNA kit was used to extract genomic DNA from the cultured CD4+ T cells. Oncomine TCR Beta libraries made from cultured CD4+ T cells were pooled using unique dual indexes and sequenced on an Illumina iSeq 100. From the authors' description of their analysis: Non-productive sequences were removed, and CDR3s not starting with C, not ending with F or W, or shorter than 7 amino acids were discarded. The MANAFEST web application identified antigen-specific clonotypes by comparing peptide-stimulated wells against reference wells and other culture wells. An FDR below 0.05, an odds ratio above 5, and a productive frequency above 0.1% in at least two of three replicate wells were required for clones to be considered positive. Clonotypes that were significantly expanded in both SARS-CoV-2 spike wells and at least one common cold coronavirus spike condition were defined as cross-reactive. CDR3 homology was assessed with Levenshtein distances (stringdist) and unrooted phylogenetic trees (ape) in R version 3.6.1. TCRdb cleaned the public reads at Q25 with fastp, built clones with MiXCR and kept in-frame beta chains. Each entry is one CDR3 protein sequence, shown with its most common DNA and genes. The V and J calls shown here were made by TCRdb, not taken from the authors' results. The sample contains 9,500 to 15,000 distinct CDR3 sequences, 40% to 60% of them found a single time. The ten largest account for roughly a fifth of the sample.

There are 15 amino acids in the CDR3, from cysteine to phenylalanine inclusive. Only the CDR3 portion is preserved as DNA: 45 bases, with reading frame beginning at the first base. After removal of 1 base from V and 2 bases from J, the junction retains 6 bases not matched to a gene. CDR1 DFQATT and CDR2 SNEGSKA are derived from the germline V gene (reference sequence). This clonotype was seen a handful of times. What antigen it recognizes has not been identified. Base quality data are lacking; no much larger clone is found one base away. What the treatment or condition label conveys for this sample: approximately 9-day PBMC culture with coronavirus spike peptide pools or control peptides (ViraFEST assay). The ViraFEST assay was used in the study, in which antigen-specific T cells were expanded with peptide pools and expanded clonotypes were subsequently identified by TCR sequencing. The convalescent patients' positive SARS-CoV-2 PCR tests fell between March and December 2020, which was before the Alpha, Beta and Delta variants emerged in the United States. Each well held 2.2 million or so PBMCs cultured with 10 ug/ml peptide pools in IMDM containing 5% human AB serum and 7.5 to 10 IU/ml IL-2. Half of the culture medium was replaced with fresh IL-2-containing medium on days 3 and 7. CD4+ T cells were isolated after roughly 10 days of culture through negative selection using the EasySep CD4+ T cell isolation kit. PBMCs were separated from whole blood using Ficoll-Paque Plus gradient centrifugation and then either used fresh or cryopreserved at -140C. Each culture condition was generally run in triplicate wells.

The full study reports these points: Among the post-vaccine SARS-CoV-2-reactive clones in convalescent patients, a median 86.3% showed up only after vaccination, which suggests vaccine-specific priming. Relatively few convalescent patients were included in the study, and early timepoints after natural infection were not analyzed. Nearly all vaccine-specific clones in convalescent patients (304 of 307) were mono-reactive for SARS-CoV-2 spike rather than cross-reactive with common cold coronaviruses. An increase in the median number of SARS-CoV-2-reactive clonotypes from approximately 21 after infection to 38 after vaccination was observed, but the change was not found to be significant.

The V gene is TRBV20-1 and the J gene is TRBJ2-3, and 7 bases in between align with TRBD2. Sequenced input: CD4+ T cells from blood, cultured in vitro. This receptor was identified in a human donor who had recovered from COVID-19. The CDR3 amino acid sequence is: CSARGGSGSTDTQYF. The DNA sequence follows: TGCAGTGCTAGAGGGGGTAGCGGGTCCACAGATACGCAGTATTTT.